This T cell receptor (beta chain) was captured in a study of blood T cell repertoires in COVID-19. Looking at the study overall: T cells, B-cell-depleted T cells, or PBMCs provided the cDNA or gDNA that served as material.

Germline V lookup: CDR1 SNHLY, CDR2 FYNNEI. The V gene end was trimmed by 5 bases and the J gene end by 3 bases; junction bases not matched to a gene: 5. The CDR3 runs to 15 residues. Repertoires were generated with immunoSEQ multiplex PCR, while TCRdb's copy carries only in-frame clones and drops some. The sample includes some 170,000 clones, approximately 80% seen only once; the top ten take about 6%. This receptor was identified in a man aged 35-49 years who had recovered from COVID-19. This chain links TRBV2 with TRBJ2-7; TRBD1 aligns across 12 bases. Sequenced material: PBMCs or T cells enriched from blood (not recorded which). CDR3 region: CASSQGTGGNYEQYV. For the CDR3, the DNA is TGTGCCAGCAGTCAGGGGACAGGGGGCAACTACGAGCAGTACGTC.